This passage covers 10 T cell receptor beta chains from one sample sequenced in a study of tumor-infiltrating lymphocytes in primary liver carcinoma. For each extraction, RNA and DNA were obtained together from approximately 20-30 mg of unsorted bulk tissue. Production of TCR beta cDNA used around 500 ng total RNA together with a constant-region primer. Nested multiplex PCR, run for three rounds with slightly modified ARM-PCR, yielded TCR beta libraries. It was with TRBV1-TRBV30 forward primers and a C-beta reverse primer that the first two PCR rounds were run, at about 10 cycles each. MiXCR, run by TCRdb on the multiplex PCR reads, gives a single entry per CDR3 protein. The top ten clones hold 8.1% of a sample with 90,000 to 150,000 distinct CDR3 sequences, around two thirds of them seen once. Sequenced material: tumor-adjacent normal liver tissue. The receptors here all came from a woman aged 60-70 years with primary liver carcinoma and hepatitis B virus infection.

Note on this clonotype: A much larger clone is a single base away; this may be a read error. This likely comes from a read error, as the CDR3 has no conserved phenylalanine or tryptophan at its end. The rearrangement joins TRBV7-9 to TRBJ1-2; D might be TRBD1 (6 bases). CDR3 length: 15 amino acids. CDR1 is SEHNR and CDR2 is FQNEAQ in the germline V gene (reference sequence). Deletions cut 5 bases from V and 7 bases from J, with 20 bases between. The CDR3 protein is CASSRGTASALGYTS. CDR3 DNA sequence: TGTGCCAGCAGCAGGGGGACCGCAAGCGCCCTTGGCTACACCTCC.

The count of this clonotype is one. Relative to the germline gene, one junction end is altered; a read error may explain this. The genes are TRBV29-1 and TRBJ2-7; D remains ambiguous. Germline CDR1 is SQVTM and CDR2 is ANQGSEA. The CDR3 covers 11 residues. The CDR3 protein is CGVVRSCEQYF. DNA of the CDR3: TGCGGCGTTGTACGAAGTTGCGAGCAGTACTTC.

A remark on this clonotype: Without the conserved terminal phenylalanine or tryptophan, this CDR3 likely stems from a read error. It is unclear where the CDR3 begins or ends on the DNA, so no DNA is shown, and the CDR3 is as TCRdb lists it. The chain recombines TRBV12-3 or TRBV12-4 with TRBJ1-6. The CDR3 spans 13 amino acids, including both terminal residues. The CDR3 sequence: CARRISAISPFHS.

Regarding this clonotype: A read error may produce the germline difference seen at one junction end. The chain has TRBV11-2 and TRBJ2-2; D may be TRBD2 (5 bases). Germline assignment: CDR1 SGHAT and CDR2 FQNNGV. The CDR3 contains 15 residues. For the CDR3, the DNA is TGCGCCAGTAGCCCTCCGCAAGGACCGACCGGGGAGCTGCTTTTT. Translating gives CASSPPQGPTGELLF.

In regard to this clonotype: An end of the junction differs from the germline gene, which may be a read error. The chain joins TRBV11-2 to TRBJ2-1, with D perhaps TRBD1 or TRBD2 (6 bases each). The CDR3 is made up of 15 amino acids. Germline V gene data show CDR1 as SGHAT and CDR2 as FQNNGV. CDR3 amino acids: CASSLEGGGINERFF. CDR3 DNA sequence: TGTGCCAGCAGCTTAGAAGGGGGAGGAATCAATGAGCGGTTCTTC.

Concerning this clonotype itself: The junction departs from germline at one end; a sequencing error may be responsible. The chain carries TRBV29-1 and TRBJ2-1; 9 bases match TRBD2. The CDR3 is 17 amino acids. Germline V gene lookup returns CDR1 SQVTM and CDR2 ANQGSEA. The CDR3 loop is CSVDGYRTSVSRDEPFF. The CDR3 nucleotides read TGCAGCGTTGATGGGTATCGGACTAGCGTGAGTAGGGATGAGCCGTTCTTC.

Concerning this clonotype itself: Likely a read error: the CDR3 ends without its conserved phenylalanine or tryptophan. The DNA is omitted, as the CDR3 cannot be located on it reliably, and the CDR3 follows TCRdb's listing. The gene calls are TRBV6-6 and TRBJ1-6. The CDR3 is 13 amino acids in total, end residues counted. Per the germline V gene, CDR1 is MNHNY and CDR2 is SVGAGI (reference sequence). CDR3 protein: CASNQDYNSPPHS.

The chain uses TRBV20-1 and TRBJ2-2, with TRBD2 identical over 12 bases. The CDR3 consists of 18 residues. From germline, CDR1 is DFQATT and CDR2 SNEGSKA (reference sequence). V gave up 6 bases and J gave up 5 bases; unmatched junction bases: 16. This chain's CDR3 is CSAYSELAGGPGTGELFF. Here the CDR3 DNA reads TGCAGTGCCTACTCCGAGCTAGCGGGAGGGCCGGGGACCGGGGAGCTGTTTTTT.

The chain uses TRBV4-1 and TRBJ2-7, with D hard to call. V lost 6 bases and J lost 10, with 19 bases in between. Per germline, CDR1 MGHRA and CDR2 YSYEKL. This CDR3 contains 13 residues. In nucleotides, the CDR3 is TGCGCCAGCAGGGGGAACGGCCACTGCGACCAGTACTTC. Amino acid sequence: CASRGNGHCDQYF.

Of note for this clonotype: This CDR3 is missing its conserved last phenylalanine or tryptophan, likely due to a read error. The rearrangement uses TRBV11-2 and TRBJ2-7; TRBD1 might be the D (6 bases). Germline V gene sequence: CDR1 SGHAT, CDR2 FQNNGV. Trimming removed 4 bases from V and 5 bases from J, with 18 bases in between. There are 15 residues in the CDR3. The CDR3 region is CASSSGDMGRHEQYS. The CDR3 nucleotides read TGTGCCAGCAGCTCTGGGGACATGGGAAGGCACGAGCAGTACTCC.